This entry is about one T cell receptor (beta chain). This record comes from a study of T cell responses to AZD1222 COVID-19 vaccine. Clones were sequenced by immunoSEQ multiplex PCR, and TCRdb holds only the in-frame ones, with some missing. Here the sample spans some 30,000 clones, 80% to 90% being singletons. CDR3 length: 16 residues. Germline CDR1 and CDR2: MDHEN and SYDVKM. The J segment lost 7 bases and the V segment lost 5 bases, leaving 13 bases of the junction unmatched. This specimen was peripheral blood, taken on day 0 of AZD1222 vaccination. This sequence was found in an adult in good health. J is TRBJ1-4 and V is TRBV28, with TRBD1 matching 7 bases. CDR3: CASSPGGGGGGEKLFF. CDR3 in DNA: TGTGCCAGCAGTCCAGGGGGGGGCGGTGGCGGTGAAAAACTGTTTTTT.